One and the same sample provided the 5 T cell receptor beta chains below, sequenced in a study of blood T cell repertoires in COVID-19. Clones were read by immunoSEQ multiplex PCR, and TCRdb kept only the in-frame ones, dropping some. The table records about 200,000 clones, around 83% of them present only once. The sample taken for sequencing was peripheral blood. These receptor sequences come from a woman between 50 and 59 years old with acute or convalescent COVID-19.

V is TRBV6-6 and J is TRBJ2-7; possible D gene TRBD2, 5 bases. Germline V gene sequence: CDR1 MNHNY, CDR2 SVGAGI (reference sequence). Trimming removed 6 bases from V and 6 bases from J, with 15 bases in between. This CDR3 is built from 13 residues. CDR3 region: CASSWTPRGEQYF. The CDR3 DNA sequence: TGTGCCAGCAGCTGGACCCCTCGGGGCGAGCAGTACTTC.

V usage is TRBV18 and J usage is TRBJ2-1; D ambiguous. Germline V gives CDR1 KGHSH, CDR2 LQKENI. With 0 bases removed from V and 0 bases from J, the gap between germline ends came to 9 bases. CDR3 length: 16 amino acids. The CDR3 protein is CASSPPAVSSYNEQFF. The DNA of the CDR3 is TGTGCCAGCTCACCACCGGCAGTAAGCTCCTACAATGAGCAGTTCTTC.

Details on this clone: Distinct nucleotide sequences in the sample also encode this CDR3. CDR3 nucleotides: TGTGCCAGCTCACCACCCCAGGAGACCCAGTACTTC. Amino acids: CASSPPQETQYF. The V gene is TRBV18, the J gene TRBJ2-5, with unresolved D. CDR1 KGHSH and CDR2 LQKENI come from the germline V gene. The V end was cut by 0 bases, the J end by 5 bases, with 4 bases between. The CDR3 totals 12 residues.

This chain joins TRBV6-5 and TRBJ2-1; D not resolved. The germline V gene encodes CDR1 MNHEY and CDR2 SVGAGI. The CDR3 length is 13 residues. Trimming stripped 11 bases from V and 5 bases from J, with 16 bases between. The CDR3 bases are TGTGCCTCACTATTAGACCCGGACAATGAGCAGTTCTTC. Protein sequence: CASLLDPDNEQFF.

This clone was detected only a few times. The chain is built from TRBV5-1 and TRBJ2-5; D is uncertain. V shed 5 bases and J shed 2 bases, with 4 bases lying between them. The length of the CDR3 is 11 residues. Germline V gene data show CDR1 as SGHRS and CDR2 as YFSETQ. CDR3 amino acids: CASRSQETQYF. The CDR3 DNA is TGCGCCAGCAGATCTCAAGAGACCCAGTACTTC.